Listed below are T cell receptor beta chains from one sample, sequenced in a study of T cell repertoires in cytomegalovirus infection. TCRdb reanalysed the reads using MiXCR and keeps one entry per CDR3 protein. The sample includes 400,000 or so distinct CDR3 sequences, about a sixth seen only once; the top ten take approximately 10%. Sequences were obtained from PBMCs. The receptors come from a human donor in good health (CMV status not recorded). Some clones in this sample may be carry-over from other donors' samples. CDR3s include the opening cysteine and the closing phenylalanine or tryptophan. A D gene is named only where the DNA matches it firmly. Size is stated for part of the rows, as once, few or many counts, or as a class when the clone is expanded.

cdr3_length,clone_size,j_call,d_call,v_call,cdr3_aa
14,many,TRBJ2-1,TRBD2,TRBV7-9,CASQTGGTHNEQFF
12,few,TRBJ2-1,TRBD2,TRBV29-1,CSVVAGHNEQFF
15,.,TRBJ2-7,TRBD2,TRBV7-9,CASSLGSSGPYEQYF
15,many,TRBJ1-1,.,TRBV10-3,CAISESNGKITEAFF
15,few,TRBJ1-4,TRBD1,TRBV25-1,CASRGTGAPNEKLFF
15,.,TRBJ1-3,TRBD1,TRBV2,CASTIGTGGAVTIYF
12,many,TRBJ2-3,.,TRBV5-1,CASSLATDTQYF
16,.,TRBJ2-3,.,TRBV7-7,CASSLDLGGSTDTQYF
17,few,TRBJ2-2,.,TRBV4-1,CASSHLSPGQGTGELFF
16,many,TRBJ1-1,TRBD1,TRBV6-2/TRBV6-3,CASSPTLQGMNTEAFF
16,many,TRBJ1-2,.,TRBV4-1,CASSQDMVSSFYGYTF
13,.,TRBJ1-4,.,TRBV29-1,CSVRQSLNEKLFF
14,few,TRBJ2-1,.,TRBV6-2/TRBV6-3,CASSYGAGPNEQFF
15,.,TRBJ2-6,.,TRBV20-1,CSARAPGAGANVLTF
15,.,TRBJ1-4,TRBD1,TRBV18,CASSPDRAVGEKLFF
16,few,TRBJ1-5,.,TRBV7-9,CASSPGRAGEGGPQHF
19,.,TRBJ2-7,TRBD1,TRBV4-1,CASSQLTLYGGQRTYEQYF
15,few,TRBJ2-5,.,TRBV11-2,CASSWMEGAFETQYF
13,.,TRBJ2-3,.,TRBV7-4,CASSLVGGDTQYF
12,many,TRBJ1-5,.,TRBV2,CATGRGNQPQHF
14,many,TRBJ2-7,.,TRBV7-2,CASSLGWGSYEQYF
15,many,TRBJ1-5,TRBD1,TRBV4-1,CASSPRTGINQPQHF
11,once,TRBJ2-1,.,TRBV30,CAWSLLAEQFF
15,.,TRBJ2-7,.,TRBV6-5,CASSYGRSQGGEQYF
14,.,TRBJ2-1,.,TRBV7-2,CASSFTPLYNEQFF
14,few,TRBJ2-1,TRBD2,TRBV7-9,CASSFTGGGNEQFF
14,.,TRBJ2-3,TRBD2,TRBV20-1,CSAISGSSTDTQYF
16,many,TRBJ1-4,.,TRBV11-2,CASRKSRVATNEKLFF
14,.,TRBJ1-6,TRBD1,TRBV9,CASSQTGSYSPLHF
13,many,TRBJ2-7,TRBD1,TRBV12-5,CASGRQGRYEQYF
11,few,TRBJ2-7,.,TRBV10-3,CAIKGGYEQYF
16,.,TRBJ2-3,TRBD2,TRBV7-9,CASSLGLAGLPDTQYF
14,.,TRBJ1-2,.,TRBV6-1,CASRDTGGSYGYTF
16,few,TRBJ2-7,.,TRBV3-1,CASSPRQSGRSYEQYF
15,many,TRBJ2-7,TRBD2,TRBV28,CASSPVLAGSYEQYF
16,many,TRBJ2-2,.,TRBV7-8,CASSFQAGKNTGELFF
14,many,TRBJ2-1,TRBD2,TRBV7-2,CASSSSGGAHEQFF
11,few,TRBJ1-1,.,TRBV4-3,CASSQEGEAFF
13,few,TRBJ1-2,.,TRBV6-6,CASSYGQGGGYTF
16,.,TRBJ2-2,TRBD1,TRBV7-2,CASSPPDRGWTGELFF
18,few,TRBJ2-3,.,TRBV7-9,CASSPLGGTRSSTDTQYF
19,many,TRBJ2-3,.,TRBV6-2/TRBV6-3,CASSYWPGPGRDPTDTQYF
14,few,TRBJ2-6,.,TRBV2,CASSVLSGANVLTF
17,.,TRBJ2-3,.,TRBV4-1,CASSQTHRPLSTDTQYF
14,few,TRBJ2-1,.,TRBV20-1,CSAVKGSGYNEQFF
14,.,TRBJ2-1,.,TRBV19,CASSIDQSWSEQFF
14,.,TRBJ1-5,TRBD1,TRBV10-3,CATSGQAGNQPQHF
12,.,TRBJ2-5,TRBD1,TRBV12-3/TRBV12-4,CASRGQTETQYF
15,many,TRBJ2-3,TRBD2,TRBV20-1,CSTTAETGGTDTQYF
14,.,TRBJ1-1,TRBD1,TRBV5-4,CASSLQGVGTEAFF
14,many,TRBJ1-5,.,TRBV7-9,CASSFRGDNQPQHF
15,.,TRBJ1-3,.,TRBV6-5,CTSTTGITFGNTIYF
18,many,TRBJ2-2,TRBD2,TRBV7-6,CASSLALAGGTNTGELFF
14,many,TRBJ2-7,.,TRBV7-8,CASSLARIAYEQYF
11,.,TRBJ1-1,.,TRBV19,CASTGWTEAFF
18,few,TRBJ1-1,.,TRBV11-2,CASSFATMDRPRNTEAFF